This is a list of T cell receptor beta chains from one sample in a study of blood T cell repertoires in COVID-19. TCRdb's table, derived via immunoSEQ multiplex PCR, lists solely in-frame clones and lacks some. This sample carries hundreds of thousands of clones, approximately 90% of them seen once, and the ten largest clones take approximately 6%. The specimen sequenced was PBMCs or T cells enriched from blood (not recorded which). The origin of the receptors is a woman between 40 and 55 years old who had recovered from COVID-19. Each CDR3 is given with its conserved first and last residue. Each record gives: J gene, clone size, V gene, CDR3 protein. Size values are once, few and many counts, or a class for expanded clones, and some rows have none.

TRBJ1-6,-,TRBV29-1,CSVATVPNSPLHF
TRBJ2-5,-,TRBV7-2,CASSARGDETQYF
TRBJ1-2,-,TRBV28,CASSPTVAYGYTF
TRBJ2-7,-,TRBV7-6,CASSLDGGRPAEQYF
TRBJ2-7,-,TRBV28,CASRPTGTGSYEQYF
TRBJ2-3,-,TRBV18,CASSPTRTDTQYF
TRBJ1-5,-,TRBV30,CAWGRQGLLPQHF
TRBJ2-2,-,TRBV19,CASSWGTGLTGELFF
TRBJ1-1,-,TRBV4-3,CASSQGQGAVNTEAFF
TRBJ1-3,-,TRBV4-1,CASSQVGTGARAGNTIYF
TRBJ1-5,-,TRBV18,CASSPGTADNQPQHF
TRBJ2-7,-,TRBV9,CASSEGQGYEQYF
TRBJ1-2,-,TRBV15,CATSKGDYGYTF
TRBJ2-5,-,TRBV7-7,CASSSTGYGETQYF
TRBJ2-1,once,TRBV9,CASSATSGRTNEQFF
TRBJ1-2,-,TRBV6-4,CASSDTGGAVSGYTF
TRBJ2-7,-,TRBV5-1,CASSFGTGPYEQYF
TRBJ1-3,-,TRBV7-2,CASSLGFQGSGNTIYF